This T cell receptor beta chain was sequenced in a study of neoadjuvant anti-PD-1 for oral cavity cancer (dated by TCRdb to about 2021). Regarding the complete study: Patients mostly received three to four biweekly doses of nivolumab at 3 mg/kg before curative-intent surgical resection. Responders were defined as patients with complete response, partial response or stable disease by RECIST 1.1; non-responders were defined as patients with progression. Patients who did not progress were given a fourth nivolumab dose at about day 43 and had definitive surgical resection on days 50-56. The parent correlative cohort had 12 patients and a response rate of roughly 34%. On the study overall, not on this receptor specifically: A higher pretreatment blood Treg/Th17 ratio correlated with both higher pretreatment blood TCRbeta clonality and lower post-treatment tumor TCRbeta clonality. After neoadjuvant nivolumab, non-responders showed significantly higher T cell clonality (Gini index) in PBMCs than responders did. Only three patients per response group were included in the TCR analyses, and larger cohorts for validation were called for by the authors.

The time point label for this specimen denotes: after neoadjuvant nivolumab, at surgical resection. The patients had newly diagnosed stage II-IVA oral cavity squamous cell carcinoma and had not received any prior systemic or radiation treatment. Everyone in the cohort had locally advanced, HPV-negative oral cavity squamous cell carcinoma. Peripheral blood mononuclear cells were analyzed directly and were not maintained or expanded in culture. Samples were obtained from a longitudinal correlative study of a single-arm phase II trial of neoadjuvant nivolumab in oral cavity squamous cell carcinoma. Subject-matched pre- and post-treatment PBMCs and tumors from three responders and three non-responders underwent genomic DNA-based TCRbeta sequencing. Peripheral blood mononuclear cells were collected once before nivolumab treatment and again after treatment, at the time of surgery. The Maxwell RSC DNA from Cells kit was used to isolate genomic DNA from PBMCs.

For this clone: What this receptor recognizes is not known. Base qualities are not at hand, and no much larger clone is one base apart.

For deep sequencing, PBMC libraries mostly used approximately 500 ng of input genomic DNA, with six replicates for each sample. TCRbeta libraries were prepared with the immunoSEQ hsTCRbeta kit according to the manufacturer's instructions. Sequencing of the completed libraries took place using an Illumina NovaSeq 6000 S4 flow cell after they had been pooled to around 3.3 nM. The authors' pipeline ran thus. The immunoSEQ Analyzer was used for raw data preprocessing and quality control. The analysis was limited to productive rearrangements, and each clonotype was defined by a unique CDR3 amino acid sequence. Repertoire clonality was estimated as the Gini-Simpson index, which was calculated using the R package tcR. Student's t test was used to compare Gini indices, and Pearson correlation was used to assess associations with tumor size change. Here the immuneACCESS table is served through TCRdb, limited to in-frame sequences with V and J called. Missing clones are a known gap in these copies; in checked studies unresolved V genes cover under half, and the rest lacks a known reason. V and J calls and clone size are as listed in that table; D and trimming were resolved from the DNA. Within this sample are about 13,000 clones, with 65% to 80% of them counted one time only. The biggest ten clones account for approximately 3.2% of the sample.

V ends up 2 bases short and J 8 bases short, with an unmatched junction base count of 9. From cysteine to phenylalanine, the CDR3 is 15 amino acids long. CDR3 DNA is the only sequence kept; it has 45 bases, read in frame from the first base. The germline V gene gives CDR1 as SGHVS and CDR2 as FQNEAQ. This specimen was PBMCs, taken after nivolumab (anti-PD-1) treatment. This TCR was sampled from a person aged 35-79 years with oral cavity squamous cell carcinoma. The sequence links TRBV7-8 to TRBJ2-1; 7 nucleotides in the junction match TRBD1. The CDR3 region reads CASSLQRQGGDEQFF. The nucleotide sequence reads TGTGCCAGCAGCTTACAAAGACAGGGCGGTGATGAGCAGTTCTTC.